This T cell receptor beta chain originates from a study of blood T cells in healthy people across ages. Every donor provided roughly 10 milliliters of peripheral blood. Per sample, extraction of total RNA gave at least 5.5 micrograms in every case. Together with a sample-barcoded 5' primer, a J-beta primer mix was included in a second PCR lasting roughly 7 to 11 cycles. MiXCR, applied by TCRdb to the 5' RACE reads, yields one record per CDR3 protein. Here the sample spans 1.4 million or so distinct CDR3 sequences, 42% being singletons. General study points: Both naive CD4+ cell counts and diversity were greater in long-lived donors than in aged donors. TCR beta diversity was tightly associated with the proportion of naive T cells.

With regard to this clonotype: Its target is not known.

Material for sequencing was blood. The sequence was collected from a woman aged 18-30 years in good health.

For the CDR3, the DNA is TGCAGTGCTAGAGATCCCACAGGGCACTCCTACAATGAGCAGTTCTTC. Its translation: CSARDPTGHSYNEQFF. The V gene is TRBV20-1, the J gene TRBJ2-1; perhaps TRBD1 as D (6 bases). V was trimmed by 0 bases and J by 0 bases, leaving 12 bases between them. Germline CDR1 is DFQATT and CDR2 is SNEGSKA (reference sequence). The CDR3 loop spans 16 amino acids.